This T cell receptor (beta chain) was retrieved from a study of blood T cell repertoires in COVID-19. Looking at the study overall: PBMCs, B-cell-depleted T cells, or T cells were the source of the cDNA or gDNA that made up the material.

Trimming cost V 0 bases and J 8 bases; bases outside gene matches: 4. The CDR3 extends over 14 amino acids. The germline V gene encodes CDR1 KGHSH and CDR2 LQKENI. Per the authors' pipeline: Estimation of nucleated cell counts was performed using reference gene primer amplification. Data came from immunoSEQ multiplex PCR; TCRdb stores just in-frame clones and leaves some out. The D gene and trimming were derived from the DNA, and the V and J assignments and clone size from that table. The table records under 300,000 clones, about 86% of them present only once. This receptor was identified in a woman aged 60-75 years with active or convalescent COVID-19. The rearrangement uses TRBV18 and TRBJ2-1, with TRBD2 identical over 7 bases. Specimen: peripheral blood. CDR3 in DNA: TGTGCCAGCTCACCACCGGCGGGGGTTTATGAGCAGTTCTTC. Residues: CASSPPAGVYEQFF.